The 9 T cell receptor beta chains reported below all come from one sample, sequenced in a study of blood T cell repertoires in COVID-19. The table came from immunoSEQ multiplex PCR; TCRdb's copy has only in-frame clones and leaves some out. This table holds some 190,000 clones, almost 85% found once. The sequenced sample was peripheral blood. These receptors came from a woman between 65 and 79 years old with active or convalescent COVID-19.

This clone was detected only once. This chain links TRBV15 with TRBJ2-3; 15 nucleotides line up with TRBD2. This CDR3 is built from 17 residues. Germline V gene sequence: CDR1 LNHNV, CDR2 YYDKDF (reference sequence). J was trimmed by 4 bases and V by 6 bases; bases with no gene match: 8. CDR3 protein: CATSPGTSGRWADTQYF. The CDR3, as DNA: TGTGCCACCAGTCCGGGGACTAGCGGGAGGTGGGCAGATACGCAGTATTTT.

This clone was seen a single time. The chain carries TRBV19 and TRBJ2-1, with 7 bases fitting TRBD1. With 1 base clipped from V and 8 bases from J, the junction kept 14 bases outside the gene matches. The CDR3 is made up of 17 amino acids. CDR1 and CDR2 from the germline V gene are LNHDA and SQIVND (reference sequence). CDR3 protein: CASSIALRQGWFDEQFF. The CDR3 region has the DNA TGTGCCAGTAGTATAGCCCTCCGACAGGGATGGTTTGATGAGCAGTTCTTC.

V and J are TRBV5-1 and TRBJ1-2; D is possibly TRBD1 (6 bases). Germline V gene data show CDR1 as SGHRS and CDR2 as YFSETQ. This CDR3 comprises 13 residues. Trimming took off 2 bases at V and 6 bases at J, with 11 bases between the two ends. As DNA, the CDR3 is TGCGCCAGCAGCTTAAAGGGGGGGAATGGCTACACCTTC. Translation gives CASSLKGGNGYTF. Full variable domain (missing parts from reference TRBV5-1 and TRBJ1-2): KAGVTQTPRYLIKTRGQQVTLSCSPISGHRSVSWYQQTPGQGLQFLFEYFSETQRNKGNFPGRFSGRQFSNSRSEMNVSTLELGDSALYLCASSLKGGNGYTFGSGTRLTVV.

V is TRBV3-1 (or the pseudogene TRBV3-2) and J is TRBJ2-7, with 13 bases aligning to TRBD2. With V trimmed by 6 bases and J by 6 bases, 2 bases remained unmatched. Germline CDR1 and CDR2: LGHDT and YNNKEL (reference sequence). The CDR3 spans 13 residues. The CDR3 region is CASRGTSGTEQYF. CDR3 nucleotide sequence: TGTGCCAGCAGGGGGACTAGCGGGACCGAGCAGTACTTC.

The V and J genes are TRBV1 and TRBJ2-7; no DNA check was done on the table's D call, TRBD2. TRBV1 is reported as a pseudogene. The CDR3 is 18 amino acids. In DNA, the CDR3 is TGCACCAGCAGCCACTCGGGACTAGCAAAGGAGGGCTCCTACGAGCAGTACTTC. The encoded protein is CTSSHSGLAKEGSYEQYF.

The chain joins TRBV14 to TRBJ2-1; TRBD2 might be the D (7 bases). V shed 4 bases and J shed 10 bases, with 23 bases lying between them. CDR1 and CDR2 (germline): SGHDN, FVKESK. This CDR3 has 16 residues. CDR3 DNA: TGTGCCAGCAGCCCACAGAGGGGGGGATTGATAAGAGAGCAGTTCTTC. Amino acids: CASSPQRGGLIREQFF. The full variable domain, with the rest looked up from reference TRBV14 and TRBJ2-1, is EAGVTQFPSHSVIEKGQTVTLRCDPISGHDNLYWYRRVMGKEIKFLLHFVKESKQDESGMPNNRFLAERTGGTYSTLKVQPAELEDSGVYFCASSPQRGGLIREQFFGPGTRLTVL.

This clone was recorded a few times. The chain uses TRBV9 and TRBJ1-4; D might be TRBD1 (5 bases). Trimming pared 4 bases from V and 7 bases from J, leaving 14 bases between. Germline V lookup: CDR1 SGDLS, CDR2 YYNGEE. The CDR3 has 14 amino acids. The CDR3 region is CASSFSDGGEKLFF. The CDR3 nucleotides read TGTGCCAGCAGCTTCTCCGACGGGGGTGAAAAACTGTTTTTT.

The J gene is TRBJ1-4, the V gene TRBV2; the match to TRBD1 covers 7 bases. The V gene's germline CDR1 is SNHLY and CDR2 FYNNEI. The CDR3 totals 14 residues. J gave up 8 bases and V 6 bases, and 9 bases lay outside the gene matches. CDR3 sequence: CASSVYRGGEKLFF. In DNA form, the CDR3 reads TGTGCCAGCAGCGTTTACAGGGGTGGCGAAAAACTGTTTTTT.

Remarks on this clone: The junction departs from germline at one end; a sequencing error may be responsible. The CDR3 bases are TGTGCTAATCCGGCCCACGAGGACAGGTCATTAGATGGCCACACCTTC. Its protein product is CANPAHEDRSLDGHTF. This chain connects TRBV12-5 to TRBJ1-2; 7 nucleotides line up with TRBD1. Per germline, CDR1 LGHNT and CDR2 FRNRAP. This CDR3 is built from 16 residues.